This is a list of T cell receptor beta chains from one sample in a study of blood T cell repertoires in COVID-19. Method: immunoSEQ multiplex PCR; TCRdb's copy keeps in-frame clones and lacks some. The sample includes roughly 180,000 clones, around 80% of them seen just once. Sequencing input: PBMCs or T cells enriched from blood (not recorded which). The receptors here all came from a man between 45 and 60 years old who had recovered from COVID-19. CDR3s include the opening cysteine and the closing phenylalanine or tryptophan. Fields, in order: V gene, J gene, clone size, D gene, CDR3 DNA, CDR3 protein. D genes are given only for firm matches. Size is omitted from some rows. Given values are once, few, many or a class for expanded clones.

v_call: TRBV10-2
j_call: TRBJ1-1
clone_size: .
d_call: .
cdr3_nt: TGCGCCAGCAGGGAGATTGTGCAGGGCCAAGAAGCTTTCTTT
cdr3_aa: CASREIVQGQEAFF

v_call: TRBV19
j_call: TRBJ1-2
clone_size: .
d_call: .
cdr3_nt: TGTGCCAGTAGCCGAAACCGGGACACTACCTATGGCTACACCTTC
cdr3_aa: CASSRNRDTTYGYTF

v_call: TRBV7-9
j_call: TRBJ2-1
clone_size: .
d_call: .
cdr3_nt: TGTGCCAGCAGTTTGATAGCCGACGGGGGTGGTGAGCAGTTCTTC
cdr3_aa: CASSLIADGGGEQFF

v_call: TRBV4-1
j_call: TRBJ2-2
clone_size: few
d_call: TRBD1
cdr3_nt: TGCGCCAGCAGCCAACAGGACAGGGGCGACACCGGGGAGCTGTTTTTT
cdr3_aa: CASSQQDRGDTGELFF

v_call: TRBV7-2
j_call: TRBJ1-5
clone_size: .
d_call: .
cdr3_nt: TGTGCCAGCAGCGTCCTCGGAGATCAGCCCCAGCATTTT
cdr3_aa: CASSVLGDQPQHF

v_call: TRBV9
j_call: TRBJ2-2
clone_size: .
d_call: TRBD2
cdr3_nt: TGTGCCAGCAGCGTAGGCCTAGCGGGGGATTATGCCGGGGAGCTGTTTTTT
cdr3_aa: CASSVGLAGDYAGELFF

v_call: TRBV4-1
j_call: TRBJ1-1
clone_size: .
d_call: .
cdr3_nt: TGCGCCAGCAGCCCCCTTGCACAGTTTATGAACACTGAAGCTTTCTTT
cdr3_aa: CASSPLAQFMNTEAFF

v_call: TRBV6-5
j_call: TRBJ2-2
clone_size: .
d_call: TRBD2
cdr3_nt: TGTGCCAGCAGGCGGTCGGCGGGAGGTTCCGGGGAGCTGTTTTTT
cdr3_aa: CASRRSAGGSGELFF

v_call: TRBV5-4
j_call: TRBJ2-2
clone_size: .
d_call: TRBD1
cdr3_nt: TGTGCCAGCAGCAGTCGGACAGGGGGACGGTGGGACACCGGGGAGCTGTTTTTT
cdr3_aa: CASSSRTGGRWDTGELFF

v_call: TRBV19
j_call: TRBJ2-2
clone_size: .
d_call: .
cdr3_nt: TGTGCCAGTAGTCCGCAGGGGTACACCGGGGAGCTGTTTTTT
cdr3_aa: CASSPQGYTGELFF

v_call: TRBV5-1
j_call: TRBJ2-7
clone_size: few
d_call: TRBD1
cdr3_nt: TGCGCCAGCAGCTCAGGGGACAGGATCTCCTACGAGCAGTACTTC
cdr3_aa: CASSSGDRISYEQYF

v_call: TRBV25-1
j_call: TRBJ1-1
clone_size: .
d_call: .
cdr3_nt: TGTGCCAGCAGTGGAAGGGAGGGCGTCAACACTGAAGCTTTCTTT
cdr3_aa: CASSGREGVNTEAFF

v_call: TRBV18
j_call: TRBJ2-2
clone_size: .
d_call: .
cdr3_nt: TGTGCCAGCTCACCACCGCGGGCAGCTAACACCGGGGAGCTGTTTTTT
cdr3_aa: CASSPPRAANTGELFF

v_call: TRBV3-1/TRBV3-2
j_call: TRBJ2-1
clone_size: .
d_call: TRBD2
cdr3_nt: TGTGCCAGCAGGGAGACTAGCGGGAAGGATGAGCAGTTCTTC
cdr3_aa: CASRETSGKDEQFF

v_call: TRBV10-3
j_call: TRBJ2-7
clone_size: .
d_call: TRBD1
cdr3_nt: TGTGCCATCAGTGACCGGGACAGGAACTACTACGAGCAGTACTTC
cdr3_aa: CAISDRDRNYYEQYF

v_call: TRBV19
j_call: TRBJ2-1
clone_size: .
d_call: .
cdr3_nt: TGTGCCAGTAGTATAACGGCGACAGTCCACAATGAGCAGTTCTTC
cdr3_aa: CASSITATVHNEQFF

v_call: TRBV5-1
j_call: TRBJ1-2
clone_size: .
d_call: TRBD1
cdr3_nt: TGCGCCAGCAGGGACAGGGAAAACTATGGCTACACCTTC
cdr3_aa: CASRDRENYGYTF

v_call: TRBV7-8
j_call: TRBJ1-3
clone_size: .
d_call: .
cdr3_nt: TGTGCCAGCAGCTTAAGCGTGCTGGGGGGAGCTGGAAACACCATATATTTT
cdr3_aa: CASSLSVLGGAGNTIYF

v_call: TRBV2
j_call: TRBJ2-1
clone_size: .
d_call: TRBD2
cdr3_nt: TGTGCCAGCAGAACTAGCGGGGGGGCAAATGAGCAGTTCTTC
cdr3_aa: CASRTSGGANEQFF

v_call: TRBV18
j_call: TRBJ1-1
clone_size: .
d_call: .
cdr3_nt: TGTGCCAGCTCATCACTCAACGACATAAGTACCCACACTGAAGCTTTCTTT
cdr3_aa: CASSSLNDISTHTEAFF

v_call: TRBV2
j_call: TRBJ2-7
clone_size: .
d_call: TRBD1
cdr3_nt: TGTGCCAGCAGGGACAGGGTAAGGGCCACCTACGAGCAGTACTTC
cdr3_aa: CASRDRVRATYEQYF

v_call: TRBV15
j_call: TRBJ2-7
clone_size: .
d_call: .
cdr3_nt: TGTGCCACCAGCAGGCCAGAGGCGAACACCTACGAGCAGTACTTC
cdr3_aa: CATSRPEANTYEQYF

v_call: TRBV27
j_call: TRBJ2-3
clone_size: .
d_call: .
cdr3_nt: TGTGCCAGCAGTTCACTTAGTGGGGGGATGGATACGCAGTATTTT
cdr3_aa: CASSSLSGGMDTQYF

v_call: TRBV5-1
j_call: TRBJ1-4
clone_size: .
d_call: .
cdr3_nt: TGCGCCAGCAGCTTGGCCTTGGGGAGTAATGAAAAACTGTTTTTT
cdr3_aa: CASSLALGSNEKLFF

v_call: TRBV15
j_call: TRBJ1-6
clone_size: .
d_call: .
cdr3_nt: TGTGCCACCAGCAGAGATCGAGGGTATAATTCACCCCTCCACTTT
cdr3_aa: CATSRDRGYNSPLHF

v_call: TRBV7-9
j_call: TRBJ2-3
clone_size: .
d_call: .
cdr3_nt: TGTGCCAGCAGCTTAAAGGGAGTCTTCTCAGATACGCAGTATTTT
cdr3_aa: CASSLKGVFSDTQYF

v_call: TRBV4-2
j_call: TRBJ2-7
clone_size: few
d_call: TRBD2
cdr3_nt: TGTGCCAGCAGCCAACTTTCGGGGGAGGGCCCCGAGCAGTACTTC
cdr3_aa: CASSQLSGEGPEQYF

v_call: TRBV29-1
j_call: TRBJ2-4
clone_size: .
d_call: .
cdr3_nt: TGCAGCGTTGTCCTGGCAGCGGCCAAAAACATTCAGTACTTC
cdr3_aa: CSVVLAAAKNIQYF

v_call: TRBV3-1/TRBV3-2
j_call: TRBJ2-1
clone_size: .
d_call: TRBD2
cdr3_nt: TGTGCCAGCAGCCGAGGACTAGCGGGAGGCGGTGGGGAGCAGTTCTTC
cdr3_aa: CASSRGLAGGGGEQFF

v_call: TRBV24-1
j_call: TRBJ2-1
clone_size: .
d_call: TRBD1
cdr3_nt: TGTGCCACCAGTGATTCAATTAAGCGGGACAGGGGCAATGAGCAGTTCTTC
cdr3_aa: CATSDSIKRDRGNEQFF

v_call: TRBV9
j_call: TRBJ2-1
clone_size: .
d_call: TRBD2
cdr3_nt: TGTGCCAGCAGCTTAACCGGGACTAGCGGGGCTGAGCAGTTCTTC
cdr3_aa: CASSLTGTSGAEQFF

v_call: TRBV4-1
j_call: TRBJ1-2
clone_size: once
d_call: .
cdr3_nt: TGCGCCAGCAGCCAAGAAGTGGCTGACCCGGGCTATGGCTACACCTTC
cdr3_aa: CASSQEVADPGYGYTF

v_call: TRBV11-1
j_call: TRBJ2-7
clone_size: .
d_call: .
cdr3_nt: TGTGCCAGCAGCTTAGGTCCCTCTAGCGCTACCTACGAGCAGTACTTC
cdr3_aa: CASSLGPSSATYEQYF

v_call: TRBV28
j_call: TRBJ1-2
clone_size: .
d_call: TRBD1
cdr3_nt: TGTGCCAGCAGCCAGGGGACAGGGCTTGGCTACACCTTC
cdr3_aa: CASSQGTGLGYTF

v_call: TRBV21-1
j_call: TRBJ1-6
clone_size: few
d_call: .
cdr3_nt: TGTGCCAACTCCGAATGGGACAGTCTTAATAATTCACCCCTCCACTTT
cdr3_aa: CANSEWDSLNNSPLHF

v_call: TRBV19
j_call: TRBJ2-5
clone_size: .
d_call: TRBD2
cdr3_nt: TGTGCCAGTAGTACCGGGACTAGCGGCCAAGAGACCCAGTACTTC
cdr3_aa: CASSTGTSGQETQYF

v_call: TRBV6-5
j_call: TRBJ2-7
clone_size: .
d_call: .
cdr3_nt: TGTGCCAGCAGCCCCCTCCTCTACGAGCAGTACTTC
cdr3_aa: CASSPLLYEQYF

v_call: TRBV19
j_call: TRBJ1-4
clone_size: .
d_call: .
cdr3_nt: TGTGCCAGTACCACGGCGCGGCAGTTGAATGAAAAACTGTTTTTT
cdr3_aa: CASTTARQLNEKLFF

v_call: TRBV6-5
j_call: TRBJ2-7
clone_size: .
d_call: TRBD2
cdr3_nt: TGTGCCAGCAGGGGAATCCGGACTAGCGGCTACGAGCAGTACTTC
cdr3_aa: CASRGIRTSGYEQYF

v_call: TRBV7-3
j_call: TRBJ2-2
clone_size: .
d_call: .
cdr3_nt: TGTGCCAGCAGCTTAACAGCTGTGGGCGCGAGTGCCGGGGAGCTGTTTTTT
cdr3_aa: CASSLTAVGASAGELFF

v_call: TRBV18
j_call: TRBJ2-6
clone_size: .
d_call: .
cdr3_nt: TGTGCCAGCTCACACCAAGGAGCCTCTGGGGCCAACGTCCTGACTTTC
cdr3_aa: CASSHQGASGANVLTF

v_call: TRBV6-5
j_call: TRBJ1-1
clone_size: .
d_call: .
cdr3_nt: TGTGCCAGCAGTTCCCCGGGGGGAGGGAACACTGAAGCTTTCTTT
cdr3_aa: CASSSPGGGNTEAFF

v_call: TRBV27
j_call: TRBJ2-7
clone_size: few
d_call: TRBD1
cdr3_nt: TGTGCCAGCAGGGGCGCGGGACAGGGGAAGGACGAGCAGTACTTC
cdr3_aa: CASRGAGQGKDEQYF

v_call: TRBV28
j_call: TRBJ1-1
clone_size: .
d_call: .
cdr3_nt: TGTGCCAGCAGTTTGGAGTTCCGGGCTTTCTTT
cdr3_aa: CASSLEFRAFF

v_call: TRBV30
j_call: TRBJ2-2
clone_size: .
d_call: .
cdr3_nt: TGTGCCTGGAGCCGCGGTGGCTGGGAGCTGTTTTTT
cdr3_aa: CAWSRGGWELFF

v_call: TRBV11-1
j_call: TRBJ1-2
clone_size: few
d_call: TRBD1
cdr3_nt: TGTGCCAGCAGCCCGTCGGACAGGGGGAGTCGGGGCTACACCTTC
cdr3_aa: CASSPSDRGSRGYTF

v_call: TRBV3-1/TRBV3-2
j_call: TRBJ1-5
clone_size: .
d_call: .
cdr3_nt: TGTGCCAGCAGCCCAGCGGGGAGTAATCAGCCCCAGCATTTT
cdr3_aa: CASSPAGSNQPQHF